This T cell receptor (beta chain) was identified in a study of T cells in Graves' hyperthyroidism and ophthalmopathy (dated by TCRdb to the late 2010s). Concerning the study at large: Peripheral blood was collected at initial diagnosis, before any treatment. A discovery cohort of around 98 patients, about 43 with Graves' ophthalmopathy and over 55 with stable Graves' hyperthyroidism, was used to find distinguishing TCR V-J signatures. TCR Vbeta CDR3 sequencing of 140 or so peripheral blood samples (more than 40 ophthalmopathy, 75 to 85 hyperthyroidism and approximately 17 progressor patients) is reported in the paper. In addition, the study compared T-cell repertoires in thyroid tissue and in blood from roughly 6 Graves' hyperthyroidism patients. The 100 or so discovery patients were randomly split 7:3 into training and test sets. Prospective prediction of ophthalmopathy was tested in an independent validation cohort of fewer than 20 hyperthyroidism patients and 17 patients who later progressed to ophthalmopathy. After sampling, hyperthyroidism patients received methimazole starting at 30 mg daily, and ophthalmopathy patients received high-dose intravenous methylprednisolone. General conclusions and limits of the study: Most expanded thyroid clonotypes (frequency above 0.001) were also detected in blood, a finding suggesting that blood repertoires may reflect thyroid immune responses. In validation, the model predicted progression to ophthalmopathy with around 71% sensitivity and over 72% specificity, a median of about 6 months before onset. No statistical method was used to set the sample size in advance, and investigators knew the group allocation. Ophthalmopathy was separated from stable hyperthyroidism by a 13 V-J signature model, with over 85% sensitivity and around 81% specificity obtained in cross-validation and 80%/75% obtained in testing.

Amplification of TCR beta CDR3 regions was carried out from RNA transcripts. A first-round RT-PCR of the TCR CDR3 used the HTBI primer set with the Qiagen OneStep RT-PCR kit. Libraries were constructed in a second round of multiplex PCR, after which size selection and purification were performed. Sequencing of the libraries was done on an Illumina HiSeq2000 using paired-end 100 bp reads. The paper's processing steps were these. SOAPnuke was used to process the raw data, removing reads that contained adapters or uncalled bases, had a mean Phred below 15, or lacked an exact match to the constant primer or identifier. COPE v1.2.5 was used to merge high-quality paired reads, and clonotypes were defined as unique nucleotide sequences. MiTCR v1.1 was used to align clonotypes to the IMGT TRBV, TRBD and TRBJ reference segments. The analysis included only V-J combinations with a frequency above 0.0001, which together covered about 99% of the repertoires. The TCS score was defined as F50 (clonal expansion) divided by E x V (chaos), with BLOSUM62-based TCRdist calculated between CDR3 peptides within each V-J. Welch's t-statistics and random forest reduced roughly 540 V-J features to roughly 13, which were used in a naive Bayes classifier (R e1071). TCRdb reworked the public reads: Q25 trimming with fastp, MiXCR clone assembly, productive beta chains retained. Every distinct CDR3 protein forms one entry, paired with its most common genes and DNA. The V and J calls reflect TCRdb's pipeline rather than the authors' work. The sample table holds roughly 300,000 distinct CDR3 sequences, of which roughly 23% were seen once. In total, the top ten clones hold roughly 52% of the sample.

This clonotype came up many times. This receptor's antigen is unknown. No base-level quality is on record; no much larger clone is a single base apart. The CDR3 starts with the cysteine, ends with the phenylalanine, and has 15 residues. The CDR3 DNA has 45 bases and is translated from base 1. Cut back by 5 bases and 6 bases, the V and J ends lie 16 bases apart. The germline V gene encodes CDR1 SGHNT and CDR2 YENEEA. Stable Graves' hyperthyroidism was defined as no progression to ophthalmopathy during 18 months of follow-up. Hyperthyroidism patients were newly diagnosed, with disease duration under 2 months, and aged 18 to 65 years. Any patient with an uncontrolled infection, another autoimmune disease, pregnancy or lactation was excluded. Clinical symptoms, serum thyroxine and TRAb, thyroid ultrasound, and orbital computed tomography formed the basis for the diagnoses. Ficoll-Paque density gradient centrifugation was used to isolate PBMCs from about 10 ml of fresh peripheral blood. Trizol reagent was used to extract total RNA, and RNA quality was then checked on an Agilent 2100 Bioanalyzer.

The clonotype originates from a woman aged 50 to 65 with Graves' hyperthyroidism. The chain links TRBV11-3 with TRBJ2-2, and TRBD1 may be the D gene, going by 6 matching bases. Sequencing used blood. The DNA reads as follows: TGTGCCAGCAGCCACCACAGGGATCGGGCCGGGGAGCTGTTTTTT. It is translated as CASSHHRDRAGELFF.